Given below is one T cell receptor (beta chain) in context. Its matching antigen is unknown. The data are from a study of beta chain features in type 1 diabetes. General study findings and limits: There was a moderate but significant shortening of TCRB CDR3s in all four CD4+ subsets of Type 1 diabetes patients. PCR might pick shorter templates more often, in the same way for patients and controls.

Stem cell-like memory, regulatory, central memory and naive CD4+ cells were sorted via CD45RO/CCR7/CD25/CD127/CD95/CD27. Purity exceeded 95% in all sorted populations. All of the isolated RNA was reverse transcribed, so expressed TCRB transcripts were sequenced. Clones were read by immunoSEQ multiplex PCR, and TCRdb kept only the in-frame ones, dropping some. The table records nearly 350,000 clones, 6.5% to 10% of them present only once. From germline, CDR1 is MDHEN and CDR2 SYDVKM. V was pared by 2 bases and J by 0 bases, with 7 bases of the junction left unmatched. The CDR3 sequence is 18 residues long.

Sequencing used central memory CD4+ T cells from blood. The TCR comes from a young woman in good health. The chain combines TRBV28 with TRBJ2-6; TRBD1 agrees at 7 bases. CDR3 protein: CASSLRQGKSSGANVLTF. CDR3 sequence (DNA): TGTGCCAGCAGTTTAAGACAGGGCAAGAGCTCTGGGGCCAACGTCCTGACTTTC. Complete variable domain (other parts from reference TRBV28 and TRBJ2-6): DVKVTQSSRYLVKRTGEKVFLECVQDMDHENMFWYRQDPGLGLRLIYFSYDVKMKEKGDIPEGYSVSREKKERFSLILESASTNQTSMYLCASSLRQGKSSGANVLTFGAGSRLTVL.